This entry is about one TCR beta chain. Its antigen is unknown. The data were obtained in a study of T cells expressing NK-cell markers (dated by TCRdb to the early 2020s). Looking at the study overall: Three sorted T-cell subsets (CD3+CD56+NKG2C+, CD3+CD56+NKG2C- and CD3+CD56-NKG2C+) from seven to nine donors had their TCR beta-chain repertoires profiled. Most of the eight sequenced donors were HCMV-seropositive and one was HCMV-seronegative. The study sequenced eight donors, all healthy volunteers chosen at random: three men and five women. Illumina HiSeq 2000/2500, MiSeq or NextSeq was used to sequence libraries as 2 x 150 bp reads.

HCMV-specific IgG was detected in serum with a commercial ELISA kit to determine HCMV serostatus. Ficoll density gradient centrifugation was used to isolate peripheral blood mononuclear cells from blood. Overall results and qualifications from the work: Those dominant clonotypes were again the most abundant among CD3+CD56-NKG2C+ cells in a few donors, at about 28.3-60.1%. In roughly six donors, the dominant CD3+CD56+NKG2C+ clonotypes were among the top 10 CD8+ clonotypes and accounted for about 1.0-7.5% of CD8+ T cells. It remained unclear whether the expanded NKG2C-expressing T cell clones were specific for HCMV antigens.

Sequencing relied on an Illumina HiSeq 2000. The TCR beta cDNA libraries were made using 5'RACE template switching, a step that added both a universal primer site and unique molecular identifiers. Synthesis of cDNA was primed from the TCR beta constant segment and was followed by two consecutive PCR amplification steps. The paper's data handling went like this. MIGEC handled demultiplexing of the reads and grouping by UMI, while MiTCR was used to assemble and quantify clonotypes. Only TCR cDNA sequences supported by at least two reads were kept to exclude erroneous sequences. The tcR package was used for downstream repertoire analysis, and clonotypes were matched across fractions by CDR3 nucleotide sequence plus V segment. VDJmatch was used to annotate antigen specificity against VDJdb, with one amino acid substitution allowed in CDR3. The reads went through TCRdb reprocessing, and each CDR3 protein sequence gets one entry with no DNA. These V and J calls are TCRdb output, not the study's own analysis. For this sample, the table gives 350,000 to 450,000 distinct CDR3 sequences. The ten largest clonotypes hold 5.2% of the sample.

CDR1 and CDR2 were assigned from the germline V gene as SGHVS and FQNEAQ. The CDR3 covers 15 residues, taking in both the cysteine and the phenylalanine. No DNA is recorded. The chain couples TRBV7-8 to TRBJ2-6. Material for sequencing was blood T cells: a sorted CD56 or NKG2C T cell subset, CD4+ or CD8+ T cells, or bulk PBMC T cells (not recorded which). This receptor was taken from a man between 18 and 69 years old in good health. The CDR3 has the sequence CASSLGVAGANVLTF.